The 16 T cell receptor beta chains below come from one sample, sequenced in a study of control samples from healthy donors and cancer patients. TCRdb's table, derived via immunoSEQ multiplex PCR, lists solely in-frame clones and lacks some. The profile covers tens of thousands of clones, with roughly 87% appearing a single time and 3.5% to 4% taken by the ten largest. Specimen: blood. Receptor source: a man in his forties or fifties in good health.

The rearrangement links TRBV3-1 (or the pseudogene TRBV3-2) to TRBJ2-1; 9 nucleotides match TRBD2. CDR3 length equals 16 residues. CDR1 and CDR2 from the germline V gene are LGHDT and YNNKEL (reference sequence). The V gene end was trimmed by 0 bases and the J gene end by 6 bases; junction bases not matched to a gene: 6. The CDR3 loop reads CASSQDFPSGINEQFF. In nucleotides, the CDR3 is TGTGCCAGCAGCCAAGATTTCCCTAGCGGGATCAATGAGCAGTTCTTC.

V is TRBV21-1 and J is TRBJ1-5. TRBV21-1 corresponds to a pseudogene. The CDR3 is 18 residues long. The CDR3 sequence is CASSKATSRTLDNQPQHF. The CDR3 DNA reads TGTGCCAGCAGCAAAGCGACGTCCAGGACCTTGGACAATCAGCCCCAGCATTTT.

The chain has TRBV28 and TRBJ2-3; 10 bases align to TRBD2. The length of the CDR3 is 17 residues. Trimming cost V 5 bases and J 2 bases; bases outside gene matches: 10. CDR1 is MDHEN and CDR2 is SYDVKM in the germline V gene. CDR3 DNA: TGTGCCAGCAGTCAATGGACTAGCGGTCTCCTCACAGATACGCAGTATTTT. Translated: CASSQWTSGLLTDTQYF.

The chain joins TRBV7-8 to TRBJ2-2; a possible D gene is TRBD1 (5 bases). Germline loops: CDR1 SGHVS, CDR2 FQNEAQ. There are 16 residues in the CDR3. V gave up 1 base and J gave up 1 base, with 10 bases separating them. CDR3 in amino acids: CASSLDRQGNTGELFF. Here the CDR3 DNA reads TGTGCCAGCAGCTTAGATAGGCAGGGGAACACCGGGGAGCTGTTTTTT.

This clone was counted a single time. The CDR3 coding sequence is TGTGCCATACAGGGGAGGCTATCCTACGAGCAGTACTTC. It specifies CAIQGRLSYEQYF. The chain couples TRBV10-3 to TRBJ2-7, with D tentatively TRBD1 (7 bases). V was clipped by 9 bases and J by 1 base, with 13 bases between them. The germline gives CDR1 ENHRY, CDR2 SYGVKD. There are 13 residues in the CDR3.

The CDR3 DNA follows: TGTGCCAGCAGGAGGGCGGCGGGAGGGTTGGACGAGCAGTACTTC. This codes for CASRRAAGGLDEQYF. V is TRBV6-5 and J is TRBJ2-7; TRBD2 agrees at 9 bases. Germline V lookup: CDR1 MNHEY, CDR2 SVGAGI. The CDR3 spans 15 residues. V shed 6 bases and J 5 bases; nucleotides not matched to a gene: 11.

This rearrangement joins TRBV15 to TRBJ2-1; D may be TRBD1 or TRBD2 (5 bases each). The CDR3 has 15 amino acids. Trimming took off 5 bases at V and 9 bases at J, with 20 bases between the two ends. Germline V gene data show CDR1 as LNHNV and CDR2 as YYDKDF (reference sequence). CDR3 coding DNA: TGTGCCACCAGCCACCTAGGGACCTCCCCCCGTGAGCAGTTCTTC. As protein: CATSHLGTSPREQFF.

This rearrangement joins TRBV5-1 to TRBJ2-1, with 12 bases identical to TRBD2. Unmatched junction bases numbered 8, after V lost 0 bases and J lost 10 bases. This CDR3 spans 16 amino acids. The germline CDR1 and CDR2 sequences are SGHRS and YFSETQ. This chain's CDR3 is CASSLGRTSGTGEQFF. CDR3 coding DNA: TGCGCCAGCAGCTTGGGTCGGACTAGCGGGACCGGGGAGCAGTTCTTC.

The rearrangement links TRBV28 to TRBJ2-6; D is unresolved. CDR1 and CDR2 from the germline V gene are MDHEN and SYDVKM. With 1 base removed from V and 0 bases from J, the gap between germline ends came to 4 bases. This CDR3 comprises 15 residues. DNA for the CDR3: TGTGCCAGCAGTTTATTAAGCTCTGGGGCCAACGTCCTGACTTTC. Translating gives CASSLLSSGANVLTF. Full variable domain (rest looked up from reference TRBV28 and TRBJ2-6): DVKVTQSSRYLVKRTGEKVFLECVQDMDHENMFWYRQDPGLGLRLIYFSYDVKMKEKGDIPEGYSVSREKKERFSLILESASTNQTSMYLCASSLLSSGANVLTFGAGSRLTVL.

Here the CDR3 DNA reads TGTGCCAGCAGCCTTAGGGGGACTGAAGCTTTCTTT. Translated: CASSLRGTEAFF. The gene calls are TRBV7-8 and TRBJ1-1; maybe TRBD1 (6 bases). The germline CDR1 and CDR2 sequences are SGHVS and FQNEAQ. V dropped 5 bases and J dropped 5 bases, with 9 bases sitting between them. The CDR3 covers 12 residues.

The chain employs TRBV7-2 and TRBJ2-1, with 14 nucleotides matching TRBD2. The CDR3 extends over 15 amino acids. The junction had 5 bases not matched to a gene; V was cut back by 5 bases and J by 8 bases. Germline V gene lookup returns CDR1 SGHTA and CDR2 FQGNSA. The CDR3: CASSQRLAGGDEQFF. In DNA form, the CDR3 reads TGTGCCAGCAGCCAACGACTAGCGGGAGGGGATGAGCAGTTCTTC. The full variable domain, completed using reference TRBV7-2 and TRBJ2-1, is GAGVSQSPSNKVTEKGKDVELRCDPISGHTALYWYRQSLGQGLEFLIYFQGNSAPDKSGLPSDRFSAERTGGSVSTLTIQRTQQEDSAVYLCASSQRLAGGDEQFFGPGTRLTVL.

The chain uses TRBV7-8 and TRBJ1-2; 8 bases are shared with TRBD1. With V trimmed by 5 bases and J by 6 bases, 2 bases remained unmatched. The CDR3 has 12 residues. Germline V gene data show CDR1 as SGHVS and CDR2 as FQNEAQ. CDR3 protein: CASSQGAHGYTF. Here the CDR3 DNA reads TGTGCCAGCAGCCAGGGGGCCCATGGCTACACCTTC.

The chain recombines TRBV12-3 or TRBV12-4 with TRBJ1-6; D unclear. The CDR3 runs 13 residues. With 2 bases removed from V and 8 bases from J, the gap between germline ends came to 7 bases. CDR3 in amino acids: CASSLKGDSPLHF. The CDR3 DNA follows: TGTGCCAGCAGTTTAAAGGGAGATTCACCCCTCCACTTT.

The chain combines TRBV27 with TRBJ1-1; tentatively, D is TRBD1 (5 bases). The germline CDR1 and CDR2 sequences are MNHEY and SMNVEV (reference sequence). V was shortened by 4 bases and J by 0 bases, with 9 bases between the two germline ends. The CDR3 extends over 14 amino acids. This CDR3 reads CASSSGPMNTEAFF. Written as DNA, the CDR3 is TGTGCCAGCAGTTCGGGACCTATGAACACTGAAGCTTTCTTT.

The genes are TRBV27 and TRBJ1-5; D might be TRBD1 (5 bases). With 5 bases removed from V and 6 bases from J, the gap between germline ends came to 11 bases. Per the germline V gene, CDR1 is MNHEY and CDR2 is SMNVEV (reference sequence). There are 13 residues in the CDR3. The CDR3 nucleotides are TGTGCCAGCAGTCTCAGGGAGGCTCAGCCCCAGCATTTT. It translates to CASSLREAQPQHF.

The chain is built from TRBV19 and TRBJ1-5, with TRBD1 as a possible D gene (6 bases). Germline-derived CDR1 and CDR2 are LNHDA and SQIVND (reference sequence). The CDR3 is 15 residues long. Between the trimmed V and J ends, which lost 6 bases and 0 bases, there was a span of 12 bases. The CDR3 DNA follows: TGTGCCAGTAGAGACCAGGGGTATAGCAATCAGCCCCAGCATTTT. Protein sequence: CASRDQGYSNQPQHF. Full variable domain (rest looked up from reference TRBV19 and TRBJ1-5): DGGITQSPKYLFRKEGQNVTLSCEQNLNHDAMYWYRQDPGQGLRLIYYSQIVNDFQKGDIAEGYSVSREKKESFPLTVTSAQKNPTAFYLCASRDQGYSNQPQHFGDGTRLSIL.